The following is a T cell receptor (beta chain) sequence with its context. The antigen is not known. CDR1 and CDR2 from the germline V gene are LGHNA and YSLEER. V shed 0 bases and J shed 1 base, with 11 bases lying between them. The CDR3 runs 16 residues. This sample is drawn from a study of CD8 T cells in ankylosing spondylitis. Study findings and constraints: Ankylosing spondylitis blood seemed to carry a telltale TCR beta motif made of several highly homologous variants. Earlier authors reported some of these motif variants in reactive arthritis synovial fluid and blood.

Each CDR3 protein gets one entry after TCRdb re-called the 5' RACE reads with MiXCR. The sample includes fewer than 200,000 distinct CDR3 sequences, 15% to 20% of them seen just once. This TCR was sampled from a male donor under 30 with ankylosing spondylitis or in good health (not recorded which). The sample taken for sequencing was blood, either unsorted or a sorted T cell fraction (not recorded which). The chain combines TRBV4-3 with TRBJ2-3; no firm D call. CDR3 bases: TGCGCCAGCAGCCAAGACTCAACGGGTCGCACAGATACGCAGTATTTT. Its protein is CASSQDSTGRTDTQYF.